Shown below are 21 T cell receptor beta chains from a single sample sequenced in a study of cytomegalovirus exposure and HLA in healthy donors. Use of 60 Vbeta and 13 Jbeta primers characterized the PCR. The method was immunoSEQ multiplex PCR; TCRdb's version includes in-frame clones alone and lacks a portion of them. In the table there are some 150,000 clones, roughly 77% of which are singletons. Sequenced: PBMCs. The receptor source for this set is a man aged 25-45 years in good health and CMV-seropositive.

This clone was recorded only once. V gene TRBV10-2 combines with J gene TRBJ1-1; D gene ambiguous. Trimming cost V 5 bases and J 10 bases, with 8 bases left between them. This CDR3 has 10 residues. In germline, CDR1 is WSHSY, CDR2 SAAADI. CDR3 sequence (DNA): TGCGCCAGCAGTCCCAGGCGAGCTTTCTTT. It specifies CASSPRRAFF.

CDR3: CASSYSAGTFGEQYF. Here the CDR3 DNA reads TGTGCCAGCAGTTACTCGGCAGGCACATTTGGCGAGCAGTACTTC. The genes are TRBV6-5 and TRBJ2-7; D is unresolved. Trimming cost V 0 bases and J 6 bases, with 15 bases left between them. Germline CDR1 MNHEY, CDR2 SVGAGI. There are 15 residues in the CDR3.

The chain uses TRBV19 and TRBJ2-3, with D possibly being TRBD1 (6 bases). The CDR3 spans 17 residues. The V gene lost 5 bases and the J gene lost 1 base, with 19 bases spanning the gap. Germline loops: CDR1 LNHDA, CDR2 SQIVND (reference sequence). The CDR3 nucleotides read TGTGCCAGTAGTCAGGGGACGGAGAAACTTCGCACAGATACGCAGTATTTT. Its translation is CASSQGTEKLRTDTQYF.

The CDR3 is CASSFSRGTAEAFF. CDR3 nucleotide sequence: TGCGCCAGCAGCTTTTCAAGGGGTACGGCTGAAGCTTTCTTT. V and J are TRBV5-1 and TRBJ1-1, with D perhaps matching TRBD1 (5 bases). Trimming left V 2 bases short and J 6 bases short, with 14 bases between. CDR3 size: 14 residues. The germline CDR1 and CDR2 sequences are SGHRS and YFSETQ.

The chain is built from TRBV7-9 and TRBJ2-2; TRBD2 agrees at 9 bases. Unmatched junction bases numbered 2, after V lost 6 bases and J lost 3 bases. This CDR3 is 14 amino acids long. Germline CDR1 SEHNR, CDR2 FQNEAQ (reference sequence). The chain's CDR3 is CASSWTSDTGELFF. The CDR3 nucleotides are TGTGCCAGCAGTTGGACTAGCGACACCGGGGAGCTGTTTTTT.

V is TRBV30 and J is TRBJ1-1, with D possibly matching TRBD1 (6 bases). The V end lost 4 bases, the J end lost 5 bases, and 14 bases lay between the germline ends. The length of the CDR3 is 13 residues. The germline CDR1 and CDR2 sequences are GTSNPN and SVGIG (reference sequence). The chain's CDR3 is CAWNTGPKTEAFF. For the CDR3, the DNA is TGTGCCTGGAACACAGGGCCTAAGACTGAAGCTTTCTTT.

This chain's CDR3 is CASSSSTGGDEQYF. The CDR3 DNA follows: TGTGCCAGCAGCTCATCGACAGGGGGGGACGAGCAGTACTTC. The chain employs TRBV7-9 and TRBJ2-7, with TRBD1 matching over 9 bases. The CDR3 sequence is 14 residues long. The trim removed 4 bases at V and 5 bases at J, leaving 6 bases unmatched. Germline lookup yields CDR1 SEHNR and CDR2 FQNEAQ (reference sequence).

This clone was detected a few times. The chain links TRBV2 to TRBJ1-5, with 7 bases fitting TRBD1. This CDR3 has 15 residues. After removal of 7 bases from V and 6 bases from J, the junction contained 12 bases not matched to a gene. Germline loops: CDR1 SNHLY, CDR2 FYNNEI. As DNA, the CDR3 is TGTGCCAGCAAAGGACAGGTTTCGGGGGTTCAGCCCCAGCATTTT. Amino acid sequence: CASKGQVSGVQPQHF.

The chain carries TRBV18 and TRBJ2-5; 8 nucleotides match TRBD1. Losses at the gene ends were 6 bases for V and 2 bases for J; bases not matched to a gene: 2. The CDR3 covers 13 residues. Germline V CDR1 and CDR2: KGHSH, LQKENI. The CDR3 sequence is CASSDRVQETQYF. The CDR3 nucleotides are TGTGCCAGCTCGGACAGGGTGCAAGAGACCCAGTACTTC.

The J gene is TRBJ2-7, the V gene TRBV6-5, with 9 positions matching TRBD1. Trimming at V came to 5 bases and at J to 5 bases, leaving 10 bases not matched to a gene. This CDR3 is built from 15 residues. Per germline, CDR1 MNHEY and CDR2 SVGAGI. CDR3 in amino acids: CASSLGTGYFHEQYF. CDR3 coding DNA: TGTGCCAGCAGTCTAGGGACAGGGTATTTCCACGAGCAGTACTTC.

The V gene is TRBV10-3, the J gene TRBJ1-6; D uncertain. Germline V gene data show CDR1 as ENHRY and CDR2 as SYGVKD. V was shortened by 0 bases and J by 9 bases, with 9 bases between the two germline ends. CDR3 size: 14 residues. The CDR3 is CAISESYRASPLHF. The CDR3 DNA sequence: TGTGCCATCAGTGAGTCGTATAGAGCTTCACCCCTCCACTTT.

This chain links TRBV6-9 with TRBJ2-1, with 11 positions matching TRBD1. This CDR3 has 15 residues. Germline CDR1 MNHGY, CDR2 SVAAGI. Trimming removed 4 bases from V and 7 bases from J; junction bases left unmatched: 6. The CDR3: CASSLNGTGGNEQFF. CDR3 nucleotide sequence: TGTGCCAGCAGTTTGAATGGGACAGGGGGGAATGAGCAGTTCTTC.

The genes are TRBV5-1 and TRBJ2-2; TRBD1 matches 8 bases. Trimming removed 3 bases from V and 5 bases from J; junction bases left unmatched: 3. The germline V gene encodes CDR1 SGHRS and CDR2 YFSETQ. The CDR3 runs to 14 residues. The CDR3 loop reads CASSWTGPTGELFF. In DNA, the CDR3 is TGCGCCAGCAGCTGGACAGGGCCTACCGGGGAGCTGTTTTTT.

This chain joins TRBV5-1 and TRBJ2-5; TRBD1 matches at 10 bases. This CDR3 is built from 15 residues. J was trimmed by 2 bases and V by 6 bases; bases with no gene match: 7. Germline CDR1 SGHRS, CDR2 YFSETQ. The CDR3 bases are TGCGCCAGCACATGGACAGGGGGTTGGCAAGAGACCCAGTACTTC. It specifies CASTWTGGWQETQYF.

This clone was counted only a few times. The rearrangement uses TRBV4-2 and TRBJ2-6; 11 nucleotides line up with TRBD1. The CDR3 is 17 amino acids. Losses at the gene ends were 3 bases for V and 0 bases for J; bases not matched to a gene: 1. CDR1 and CDR2 (germline): LGHNA, YNFKEQ. CDR3: CASSQGTGGSGANVLTF. CDR3 bases: TGTGCCAGCAGCCAGGGGACAGGGGGCTCTGGGGCCAACGTCCTGACTTTC.

This chain joins TRBV4-1 and TRBJ2-7, with D perhaps TRBD2 (6 bases). The germline V and J ends were trimmed by 0 bases and 5 bases, with 11 bases remaining between them. Germline CDR1 reads MGHRA; CDR2 reads YSYEKL. The CDR3 is 14 residues long. CDR3 amino acids: CASSQDHQRDEQYF. As DNA, the CDR3 is TGCGCCAGCAGCCAAGATCACCAGCGGGACGAGCAGTACTTC.

To note about this clone: The same CDR3 can be traced to other DNA sequences in this sample. The chain carries TRBV16 and TRBJ1-1, with D possibly being TRBD1 (6 bases). V was cut by 4 bases and J by 1 base, with 7 bases left in between. The CDR3 spans 13 residues. The germline CDR1 and CDR2 sequences are KGHSY and FQNENV. This CDR3 reads CASSLQGNTEAFF. The CDR3 DNA reads as TGTGCCAGCAGCCTACAGGGGAACACTGAAGCTTTCTTT.

The chain joins TRBV10-1 to TRBJ1-1; D is possibly TRBD1 (6 bases). The V gene's germline CDR1 is WNHNN and CDR2 SYGVQD (reference sequence). This CDR3 is 18 amino acids long. Trimming left V 0 bases short and J 1 base short, with 18 bases between. CDR3 region: CASSESPPGALGNTEAFF. For the CDR3, the DNA is TGCGCCAGCAGTGAGTCCCCCCCAGGGGCGCTGGGGAACACTGAAGCTTTCTTT.

This clone appeared a single time. The gene calls are TRBV5-1 and TRBJ2-7; weak D call: TRBD2 (7 bases). V shed 5 bases and J shed 0 bases, with 15 bases lying between them. The CDR3 totals 15 residues. Germline V gene data show CDR1 as SGHRS and CDR2 as YFSETQ. In DNA, the CDR3 is TGCGCCAGCAGTTTGAGGGGGGGGGACTCCTACGAGCAGTACTTC. It is translated as CASSLRGGDSYEQYF.

The chain recombines TRBV7-9 with TRBJ1-5; 7 bases fit TRBD1. Trimming removed 5 bases from V and 5 bases from J; junction bases left unmatched: 3. Germline CDR1 SEHNR, CDR2 FQNEAQ (reference sequence). There are 13 residues in the CDR3. CDR3 region: CASSGQEDQPQHF. The CDR3 coding sequence is TGTGCCAGCAGCGGACAGGAGGATCAGCCCCAGCATTTT. Based on the CDR3 plus reference TRBV7-9 and TRBJ1-5, the full variable domain is DTGVSQNPRHKITKRGQNVTFRCDPISEHNRLYWYRQTLGQGPEFLTYFQNEAQLEKSRLLSDRFSAERPKGSFSTLEIQRTEQGDSAMYLCASSGQEDQPQHFGDGTRLSIL.

This clone was seen only a few times. The chain is built from TRBV28 and TRBJ2-1; 9 bases map to TRBD1. This CDR3 is 17 amino acids long. With 6 bases clipped from V and 4 bases from J, the junction kept 13 bases outside the gene matches. The germline V gene encodes CDR1 MDHEN and CDR2 SYDVKM. The CDR3 DNA follows: TGTGCCAGCAGAACTTCGGGACAGGGAAAGACTTACAATGAGCAGTTCTTC. Its translation is CASRTSGQGKTYNEQFF.